The 18 T cell receptor beta chains given below trace back to one sample, sequenced in a study of OX40 agonist ivuxolimab in advanced cancers. The table came from immunoSEQ multiplex PCR; TCRdb's copy has only in-frame clones and leaves some out. The sample has tens of thousands of clones, less than 95% seen once. Here the sequenced sample was CD4+ or CD8+ T cells sorted from blood, taken in a trial of the OX40 agonist ivuxolimab. The receptors were sampled from an adult with an advanced solid tumor such as melanoma, head and neck, liver or kidney cancer.

The chain couples TRBV7-9 to TRBJ2-3; 10 bases agree with TRBD2. The ends lost 1 base at V and 6 bases at J; junction bases unmatched: 7. The CDR3 is made up of 16 amino acids. CDR1 and CDR2 (germline): SEHNR, FQNEAQ (reference sequence). The CDR3 loop reads CASSLGQRGGVDTQYF. The CDR3 DNA is TGTGCCAGCAGCTTAGGACAGCGGGGGGGCGTGGATACGCAGTATTTT.

The chain employs TRBV5-1 and TRBJ2-5; 11 nucleotides match TRBD1. J lost 5 bases, V lost 0 bases, and 9 bases had no gene match. The germline gives CDR1 SGHRS, CDR2 YFSETQ. This CDR3 region has 17 residues. CDR3 DNA: TGCGCCAGCAGCTTGGAGTTCCGGACAGGGGGCGACGAGACCCAGTACTTC. The encoded protein is CASSLEFRTGGDETQYF.

This chain links TRBV7-8 with TRBJ2-7; D could derive from TRBD1 or TRBD2 (5 bases each). This CDR3 has 15 amino acids. V was trimmed by 1 base and J by 5 bases, leaving 15 bases between them. Germline CDR1 is SGHVS and CDR2 is FQNEAQ. The CDR3 DNA sequence: TGTGCCAGCAGCTTAGACCGACAGCGGCTTAACGAGCAGTACTTC. It is translated as CASSLDRQRLNEQYF.

The chain joins TRBV11-1 to TRBJ2-5, with 9 bases matching TRBD1. V was pared by 4 bases and J by 5 bases, with 5 bases of the junction left unmatched. Per germline, CDR1 SGHAT and CDR2 FQDESV (reference sequence). There are 14 residues in the CDR3. CDR3 DNA sequence: TGTGCCAGCAGCTCACAGGGGGCGAGGGAGACCCAGTACTTC. The encoded protein is CASSSQGARETQYF.

In DNA, the CDR3 is TGTGCCAGTGGACGGGACGGATCCCCCGTCGGGAACACCATATATTTT. It yields the protein CASGRDGSPVGNTIYF. The V call is TRBV19, the J call TRBJ1-3; maybe TRBD1 (5 bases). From germline, CDR1 is LNHDA and CDR2 SQIVND (reference sequence). CDR3 length: 16 residues. The V and J ends lost 8 bases and 7 bases respectively, with 24 bases between them.

A single count supports this clone. The CDR3 spells CASSNRRGLNTEAFF. CDR3 nucleotide sequence: TGTGCCAGCAGCAACCGCAGGGGGCTGAACACTGAAGCTTTCTTT. The V and J genes are TRBV27 and TRBJ1-1; 8 bases fit TRBD1. The CDR3 has 15 amino acids. The junction had 6 bases not matched to a gene; V was cut back by 6 bases and J by 0 bases. Looked up from germline, CDR1 is MNHEY and CDR2 is SMNVEV (reference sequence).

This chain joins TRBV6-1 and TRBJ1-1; D is unclear. CDR1 and CDR2 from the germline V gene are MNHNS and SASEGT. The length of the CDR3 is 14 residues. The V and J ends lost 0 bases and 11 bases respectively, with 16 bases between them. CDR3 DNA: TGTGCCAGCAGTGAAGCGAGGTGGGAATACCCCGCTTTCTTT. Translated, it gives CASSEARWEYPAFF.

The chain recombines TRBV7-9 with TRBJ1-2; D unresolved. CDR1 is SEHNR and CDR2 is FQNEAQ in the germline V gene (reference sequence). Trimming pared 5 bases from V and 2 bases from J, leaving 9 bases between. The CDR3 length is 13 residues. The CDR3 DNA reads as TGTGCCAGCAGCAGCGGACGGAACTATGGCTACACCTTC. Its translation: CASSSGRNYGYTF.

This chain links TRBV19 with TRBJ2-2; TRBD1 agrees at 8 bases. The CDR3 runs to 15 residues. CDR1 is LNHDA and CDR2 is SQIVND in the germline V gene (reference sequence). V lost 9 bases and J lost 6; bases outside the gene matches: 12. The chain's CDR3 is CASLDRTGNPGELFF. CDR3 sequence (DNA): TGTGCCAGCCTTGATCGGACAGGGAATCCCGGGGAGCTGTTTTTT. The variable domain in full, with the rest retrieved from reference TRBV19 and TRBJ2-2, is DGGITQSPKYLFRKEGQNVTLSCEQNLNHDAMYWYRQDPGQGLRLIYYSQIVNDFQKGDIAEGYSVSREKKESFPLTVTSAQKNPTAFYLCASLDRTGNPGELFFGEGSRLTVL.

The CDR3: CASSHRGRGGYTF. The CDR3 DNA reads as TGTGCCAGCAGCCACCGGGGGCGGGGAGGCTACACCTTC. This chain uses TRBV5-6 with TRBJ1-2; D perhaps matches TRBD1 (6 bases). Per germline, CDR1 SGHDT and CDR2 YYEEEE. Trimming stripped 4 bases from V and 8 bases from J, with 15 bases between. This CDR3 spans 13 amino acids.

The rearrangement joins TRBV7-2 to TRBJ2-2; TRBD2 might be the D (6 bases). V lost 1 base to trimming and J lost 4 bases, with 13 bases between them. The CDR3 contains 16 residues. CDR1 and CDR2 (germline): SGHTA, FQGNSA. DNA of the CDR3: TGTGCCAGCAGCTTAGAGAGTATGCGGGGCACCGGGGAGCTGTTTTTT. Translating it yields CASSLESMRGTGELFF.

V usage is TRBV5-4 and J usage is TRBJ1-2, with a weak D call TRBD1 (6 bases). The CDR3 spans 15 residues. Germline V gene lookup returns CDR1 SGHNT and CDR2 YYREEE (reference sequence). V was trimmed by 2 bases and J by 6 bases, leaving 17 bases between them. CDR3 nucleotide sequence: TGTGCCAGCAGCTTTCCCTCACAGGGCGTCAATGGCTACACCTTC. Translation gives CASSFPSQGVNGYTF.

The chain uses TRBV28 and TRBJ1-3; 8 bases match TRBD1. The CDR3 contains 14 residues. Germline V lookup: CDR1 MDHEN, CDR2 SYDVKM. V dropped 4 bases and J dropped 10; count of bases not matched to a gene: 9. The chain's CDR3 is CASSSPDRAGTIYF. In nucleotides, the CDR3 is TGTGCCAGCAGTTCCCCGGACAGGGCGGGGACCATATATTTT.

The V and J genes are TRBV11-2 and TRBJ2-7; D gene unclear. V lost 4 bases and J lost 5, with 12 bases in between. CDR1 and CDR2 from the germline V gene are SGHAT and FQNNGV. The CDR3 is 13 amino acids. The chain's CDR3 is CASSSTRLHEQYF. CDR3 sequence (DNA): TGTGCCAGCAGCTCGACACGACTGCACGAGCAGTACTTC.

This chain uses TRBV5-6 with TRBJ2-5; no clear D gene. The V gene lost 0 bases and the J gene lost 7 bases, with 4 bases spanning the gap. The CDR3 loop spans 11 amino acids. From germline, CDR1 is SGHDT and CDR2 YYEEEE. This CDR3 reads CASSLGRTQYF. Written as DNA, the CDR3 is TGTGCCAGCAGCTTGGGAAGGACCCAGTACTTC.

V usage is TRBV14 and J usage is TRBJ1-6, with 9 positions matching TRBD1. The CDR3 has 15 amino acids. V shed 4 bases, J shed 7 bases, and the junction held 5 bases outside the gene matches. The germline CDR1 and CDR2 sequences are SGHDN and FVKESK. The CDR3 DNA reads as TGTGCCAGCAGCCTGTCGGACAGGGGCAATTCACCCCTCCACTTT. Protein: CASSLSDRGNSPLHF.

This rearrangement joins TRBV6-1 to TRBJ1-6, with 9 bases lining up with TRBD1. J gave up 8 bases and V 9 bases, and 11 bases lay outside the gene matches. Germline V gene sequence: CDR1 MNHNS, CDR2 SASEGT. CDR3 length: 15 amino acids. CDR3 sequence (DNA): TGTGCCAGTATTGGGCGGACAGGGGCTGATTCACCCCTCCACTTT. Its protein is CASIGRTGADSPLHF.

The rearrangement links TRBV7-2 to TRBJ2-1; D call uncertain. V shed 2 bases and J shed 5 bases, with 10 bases lying between them. The CDR3 spans 14 residues. Germline V lookup: CDR1 SGHTA, CDR2 FQGNSA. The CDR3 reads CASSLSNINNEQFF. The CDR3 DNA reads TGTGCCAGCAGCTTAAGCAACATAAACAATGAGCAGTTCTTC. The complete variable domain, with remaining parts taken from reference TRBV7-2 and TRBJ2-1, reads GAGVSQSPSNKVTEKGKDVELRCDPISGHTALYWYRQSLGQGLEFLIYFQGNSAPDKSGLPSDRFSAERTGGSVSTLTIQRTQQEDSAVYLCASSLSNINNEQFFGPGTRLTVL.